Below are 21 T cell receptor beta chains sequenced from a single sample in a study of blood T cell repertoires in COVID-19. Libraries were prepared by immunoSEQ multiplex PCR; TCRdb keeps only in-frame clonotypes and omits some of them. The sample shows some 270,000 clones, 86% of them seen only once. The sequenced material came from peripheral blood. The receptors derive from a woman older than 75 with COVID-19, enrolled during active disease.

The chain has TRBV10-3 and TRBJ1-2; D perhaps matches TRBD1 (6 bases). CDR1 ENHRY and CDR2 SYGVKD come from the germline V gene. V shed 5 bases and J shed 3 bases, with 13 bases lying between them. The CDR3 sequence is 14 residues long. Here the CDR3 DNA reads TGTGCCATCAGTACAGGAGGGGGGGACTATGGCTACACCTTC. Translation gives CAISTGGGDYGYTF.

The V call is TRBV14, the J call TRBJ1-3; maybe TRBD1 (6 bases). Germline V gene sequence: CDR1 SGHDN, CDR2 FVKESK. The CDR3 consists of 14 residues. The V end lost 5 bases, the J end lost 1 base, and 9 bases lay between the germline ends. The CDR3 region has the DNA TGTGCCAGCAGCATTCAGGGGTCTGGAAACACCATATATTTT. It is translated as CASSIQGSGNTIYF.

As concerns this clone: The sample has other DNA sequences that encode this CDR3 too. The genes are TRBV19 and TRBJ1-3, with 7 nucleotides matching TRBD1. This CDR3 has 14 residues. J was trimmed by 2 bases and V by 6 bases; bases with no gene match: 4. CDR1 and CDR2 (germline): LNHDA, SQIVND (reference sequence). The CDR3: CASRSDRTGNTIYF. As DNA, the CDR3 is TGTGCCAGTAGATCGGACAGGACTGGAAACACCATATATTTT.

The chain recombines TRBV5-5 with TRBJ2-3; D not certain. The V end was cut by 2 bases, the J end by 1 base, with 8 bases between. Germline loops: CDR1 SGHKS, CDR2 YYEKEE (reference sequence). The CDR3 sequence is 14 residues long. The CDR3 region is CASSFYQGTDTQYF. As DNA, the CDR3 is TGTGCCAGCAGCTTCTATCAGGGCACAGATACGCAGTATTTT.

CDR3 nucleotide sequence: TGTGCCAGCAGCTTTCGCCAGGACGGACAGAGCTCCTATAATTCACCCCTCCACTTT. Translating it yields CASSFRQDGQSSYNSPLHF. The chain has TRBV7-9 and TRBJ1-6, with a tentative D call TRBD1 (6 bases). The CDR3 contains 19 residues. V lost 3 bases and J lost 0, with 18 bases in between. CDR1 and CDR2 from the germline V gene are SEHNR and FQNEAQ (reference sequence).

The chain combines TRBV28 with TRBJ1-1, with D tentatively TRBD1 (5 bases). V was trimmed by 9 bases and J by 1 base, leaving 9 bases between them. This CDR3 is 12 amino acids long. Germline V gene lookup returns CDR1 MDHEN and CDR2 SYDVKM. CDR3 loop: CARTGRNTEAFF. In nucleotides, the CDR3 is TGTGCCAGAACAGGCCGGAACACTGAAGCTTTCTTT.

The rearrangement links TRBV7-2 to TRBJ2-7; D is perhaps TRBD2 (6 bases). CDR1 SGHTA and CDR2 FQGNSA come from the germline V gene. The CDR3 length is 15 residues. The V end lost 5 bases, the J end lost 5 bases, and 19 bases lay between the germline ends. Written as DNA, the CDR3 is TGTGCCAGCAGCCCCTCGGGGACTGCTGTTAACGAGCAGTACGTC. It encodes CASSPSGTAVNEQYV.

This CDR3 reads CASSQGAVTQPQHF. The CDR3 nucleotides read TGTGCCAGCAGCCAGGGAGCAGTTACACAGCCCCAGCATTTT. The rearrangement uses TRBV3-1 (or the pseudogene TRBV3-2) and TRBJ1-5; D not resolved. The CDR3 is made up of 14 amino acids. V lost 3 bases and J 7 bases, leaving 13 bases between the germline ends. The germline V gene encodes CDR1 LGHDT and CDR2 YNNKEL (reference sequence).

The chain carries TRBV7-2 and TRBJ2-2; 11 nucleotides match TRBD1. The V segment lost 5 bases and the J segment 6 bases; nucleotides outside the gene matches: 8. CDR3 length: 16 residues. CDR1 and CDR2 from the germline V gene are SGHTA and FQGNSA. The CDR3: CASSPWGQGGAGELFF. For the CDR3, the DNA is TGTGCCAGCAGCCCATGGGGACAGGGGGGAGCCGGGGAGCTGTTTTTT. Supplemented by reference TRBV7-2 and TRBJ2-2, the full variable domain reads GAGVSQSPSNKVTEKGKDVELRCDPISGHTALYWYRQSLGQGLEFLIYFQGNSAPDKSGLPSDRFSAERTGGSVSTLTIQRTQQEDSAVYLCASSPWGQGGAGELFFGEGSRLTVL.

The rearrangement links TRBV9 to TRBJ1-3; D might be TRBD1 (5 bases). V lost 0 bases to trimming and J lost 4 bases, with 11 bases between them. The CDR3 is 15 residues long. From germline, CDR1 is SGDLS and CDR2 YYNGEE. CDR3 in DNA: TGTGCCAGCAGCGTAGGCGGGGCAGCGGGAAACACCATATATTTT. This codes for CASSVGGAAGNTIYF.

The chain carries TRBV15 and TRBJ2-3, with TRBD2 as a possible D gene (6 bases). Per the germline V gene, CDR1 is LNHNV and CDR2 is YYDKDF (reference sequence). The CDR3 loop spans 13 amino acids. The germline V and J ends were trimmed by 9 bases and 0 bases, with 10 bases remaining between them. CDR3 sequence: CATGTASTDTQYF. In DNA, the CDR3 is TGTGCCACTGGGACTGCTAGCACAGATACGCAGTATTTT.

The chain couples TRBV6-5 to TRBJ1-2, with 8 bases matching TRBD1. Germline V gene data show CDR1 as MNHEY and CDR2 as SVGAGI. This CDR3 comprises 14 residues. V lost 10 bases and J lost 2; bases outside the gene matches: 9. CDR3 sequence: CATNPGQGNYGYTF. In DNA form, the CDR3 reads TGTGCCACCAATCCCGGACAGGGAAACTATGGCTACACCTTC.

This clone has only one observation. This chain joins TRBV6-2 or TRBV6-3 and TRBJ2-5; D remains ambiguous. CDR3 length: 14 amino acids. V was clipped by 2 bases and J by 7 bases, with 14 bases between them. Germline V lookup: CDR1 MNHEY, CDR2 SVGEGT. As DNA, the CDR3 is TGTGCCAGCAGTTACCCTGACTCCGCGAGGACCCAGTACTTC. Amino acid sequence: CASSYPDSARTQYF.

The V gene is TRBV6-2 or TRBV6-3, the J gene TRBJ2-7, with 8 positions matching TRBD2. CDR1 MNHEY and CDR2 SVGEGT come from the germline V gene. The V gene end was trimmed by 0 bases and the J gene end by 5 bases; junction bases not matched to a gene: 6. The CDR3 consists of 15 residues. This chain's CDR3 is CASSYSTGTRNEQYF. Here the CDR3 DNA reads TGTGCCAGCAGTTACTCCACCGGGACTAGGAACGAGCAGTACTTC.

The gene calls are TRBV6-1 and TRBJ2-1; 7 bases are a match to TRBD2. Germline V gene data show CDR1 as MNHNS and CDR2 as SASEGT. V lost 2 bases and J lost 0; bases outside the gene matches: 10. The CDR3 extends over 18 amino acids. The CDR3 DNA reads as TGTGCCAGCAGTGAAATAGGACGTGGCGGGAGCTCCTACAATGAGCAGTTCTTC. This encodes CASSEIGRGGSSYNEQFF.

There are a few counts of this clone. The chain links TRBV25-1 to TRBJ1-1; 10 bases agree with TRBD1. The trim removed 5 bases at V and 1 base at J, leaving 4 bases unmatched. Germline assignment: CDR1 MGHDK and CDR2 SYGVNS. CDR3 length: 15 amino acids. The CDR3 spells CASSRQGAKNTEAFF. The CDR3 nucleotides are TGTGCCAGCAGTAGACAGGGGGCTAAGAACACTGAAGCTTTCTTT.

CDR3: CSVTSGTGSFGYTF. For the CDR3, the DNA is TGCAGCGTTACTTCCGGGACAGGGTCATTCGGCTACACCTTC. The chain uses TRBV29-1 and TRBJ1-2; 9 nucleotides line up with TRBD1. The trim removed 5 bases at V and 8 bases at J, leaving 12 bases unmatched. This CDR3 contains 14 residues. Germline assignment: CDR1 SQVTM and CDR2 ANQGSEA.

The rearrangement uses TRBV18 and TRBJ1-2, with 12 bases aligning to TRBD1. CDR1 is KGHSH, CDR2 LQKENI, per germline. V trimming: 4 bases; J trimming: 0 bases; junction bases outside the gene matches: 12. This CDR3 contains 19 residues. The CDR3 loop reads CASSRAGTGGAVANYGYTF. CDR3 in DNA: TGTGCCAGCTCACGAGCCGGGACAGGGGGCGCGGTCGCTAACTATGGCTACACCTTC.

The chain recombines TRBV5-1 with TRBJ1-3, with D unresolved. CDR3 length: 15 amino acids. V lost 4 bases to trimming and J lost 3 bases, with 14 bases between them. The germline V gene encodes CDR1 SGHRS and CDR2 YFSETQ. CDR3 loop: CASSLNGDGGNTIYF. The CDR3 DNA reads TGCGCCAGCAGCCTGAACGGGGATGGTGGAAACACCATATATTTT.

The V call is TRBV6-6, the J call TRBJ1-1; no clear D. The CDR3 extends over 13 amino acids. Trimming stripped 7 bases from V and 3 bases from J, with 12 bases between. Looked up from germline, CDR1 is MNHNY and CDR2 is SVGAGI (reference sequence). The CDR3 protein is CASTSQRDTEAFF. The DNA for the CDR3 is TGTGCCAGCACAAGCCAACGAGACACTGAAGCTTTCTTT.

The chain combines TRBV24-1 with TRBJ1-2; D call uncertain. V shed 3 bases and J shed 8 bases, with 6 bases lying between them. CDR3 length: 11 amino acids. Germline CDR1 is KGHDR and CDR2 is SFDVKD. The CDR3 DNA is TGTGCCACCAGTGATGGGAGCGGCTACACCTTC. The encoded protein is CATSDGSGYTF.